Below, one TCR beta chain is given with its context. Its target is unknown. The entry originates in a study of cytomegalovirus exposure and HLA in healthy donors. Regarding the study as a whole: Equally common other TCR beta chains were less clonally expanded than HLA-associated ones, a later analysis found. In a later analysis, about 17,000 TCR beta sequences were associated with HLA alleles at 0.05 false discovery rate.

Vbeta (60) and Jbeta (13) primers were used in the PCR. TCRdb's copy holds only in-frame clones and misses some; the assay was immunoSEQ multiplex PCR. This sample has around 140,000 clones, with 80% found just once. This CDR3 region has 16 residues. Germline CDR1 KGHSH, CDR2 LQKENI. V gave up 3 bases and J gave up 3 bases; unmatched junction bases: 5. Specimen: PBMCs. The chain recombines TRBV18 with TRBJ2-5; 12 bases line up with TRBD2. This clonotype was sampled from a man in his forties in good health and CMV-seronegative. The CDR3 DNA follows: TGTGCCAGCTCACCTCAAGGACTAGCGGGGAAAGAGACCCAGTACTTC. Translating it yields CASSPQGLAGKETQYF.